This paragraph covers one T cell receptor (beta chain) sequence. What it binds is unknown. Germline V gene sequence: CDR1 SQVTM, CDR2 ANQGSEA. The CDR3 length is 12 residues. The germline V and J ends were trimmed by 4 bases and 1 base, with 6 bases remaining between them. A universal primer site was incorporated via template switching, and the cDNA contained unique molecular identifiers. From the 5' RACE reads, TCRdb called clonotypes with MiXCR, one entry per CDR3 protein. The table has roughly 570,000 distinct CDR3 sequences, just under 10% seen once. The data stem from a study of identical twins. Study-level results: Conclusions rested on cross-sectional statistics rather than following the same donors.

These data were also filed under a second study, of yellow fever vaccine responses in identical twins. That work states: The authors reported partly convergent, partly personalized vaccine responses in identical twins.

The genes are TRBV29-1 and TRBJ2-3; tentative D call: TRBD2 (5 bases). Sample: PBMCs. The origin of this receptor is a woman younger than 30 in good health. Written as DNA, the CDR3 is TGCAGCGTTGCCGGGGGCACAGATACGCAGTATTTT. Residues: CSVAGGTDTQYF.